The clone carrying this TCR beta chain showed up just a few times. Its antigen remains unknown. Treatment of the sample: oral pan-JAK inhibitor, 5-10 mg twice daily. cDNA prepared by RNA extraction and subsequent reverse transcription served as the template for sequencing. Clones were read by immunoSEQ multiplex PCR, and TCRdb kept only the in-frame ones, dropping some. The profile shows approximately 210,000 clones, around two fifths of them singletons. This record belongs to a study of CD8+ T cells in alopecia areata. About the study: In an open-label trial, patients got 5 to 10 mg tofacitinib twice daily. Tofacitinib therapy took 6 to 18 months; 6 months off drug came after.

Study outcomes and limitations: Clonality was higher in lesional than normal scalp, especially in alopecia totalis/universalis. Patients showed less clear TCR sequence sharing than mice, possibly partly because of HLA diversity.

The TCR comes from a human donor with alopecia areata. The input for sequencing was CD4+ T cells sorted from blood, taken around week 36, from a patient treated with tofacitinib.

The CDR3 spells CASSPFRDGTTGELFF. The CDR3 DNA sequence: TGCGCCAGCAGTCCATTCCGGGACGGAACCACCGGGGAGCTGTTTTTT. V gene TRBV10-1 combines with J gene TRBJ2-2; either TRBD1 or TRBD2 may supply D (5 bases each). The CDR3 has 16 amino acids. V dropped 5 bases and J dropped 4 bases, with 17 bases sitting between them. Germline V gene lookup returns CDR1 WNHNN and CDR2 SYGVQD (reference sequence).